One and the same sample provided the 12 T cell receptor beta chains below, sequenced in a study of CD8 T cells in ankylosing spondylitis. General observations from the study: Within ankylosing spondylitis blood, a TCR beta motif made up of several highly homologous variants appeared to be characteristic.

TCRdb reanalysed the 5' RACE reads using MiXCR and keeps one entry per CDR3 protein. This sample yields more than 250,000 distinct CDR3 sequences, of which 6.5% to 10% are seen a single time; 13% to 15% belongs to the top ten. No antigens are known for them. Sequences were obtained from blood, either unsorted or a sorted T cell fraction (not recorded which). These receptors were taken from a male donor with ankylosing spondylitis.

This clonotype was detected ten times or more. V and J are TRBV29-1 and TRBJ2-6; 8 bases fit TRBD1. Germline V gives CDR1 SQVTM, CDR2 ANQGSEA. The CDR3 is made up of 16 amino acids. J lost 2 bases, V lost 4 bases, and 7 bases had no gene match. The CDR3 loop reads CSVAGRGLTGANVLTF. CDR3 bases: TGCAGCGTTGCCGGCAGGGGGCTTACTGGGGCCAACGTCCTGACTTTC. Complete variable domain (other parts from reference TRBV29-1 and TRBJ2-6): SAVISQKPSRDICQRGTSLTIQCQVDSQVTMMFWYRQQPGQSLTLIATANQGSEATYESGFVIDKFPISRPNLTFSTLTVSNMSPEDSSIYLCSVAGRGLTGANVLTFGAGSRLTVL.

The sample holds many counts of this clonotype. This chain joins TRBV20-1 and TRBJ1-6; TRBD1 matches at 10 bases. This CDR3 has 14 residues. J was trimmed by 10 bases and V by 6 bases; bases with no gene match: 9. Germline CDR1 is DFQATT and CDR2 is SNEGSKA (reference sequence). The CDR3 loop reads CSAILTGGGSPLHF. CDR3 nucleotides: TGCAGTGCGATACTGACAGGGGGCGGATCACCCCTCCACTTT.

This clonotype has only a few counts. The chain carries TRBV19 and TRBJ2-7; 7 positions agree with TRBD1. The CDR3 covers 15 residues. The junction had 9 bases not matched to a gene; V was cut back by 5 bases and J by 2 bases. Germline CDR1 is LNHDA and CDR2 is SQIVND (reference sequence). The CDR3 DNA sequence: TGTGCCAGTAGTCTAAAGGGGGACAGAACCTACGAGCAGTACTTC. It yields the protein CASSLKGDRTYEQYF.

Many counts were recorded for this clonotype. The chain employs TRBV9 and TRBJ1-1; TRBD1 matches 7 bases. The CDR3 loop spans 16 amino acids. Germline V lookup: CDR1 SGDLS, CDR2 YYNGEE. Trimming at V came to 0 bases and at J to 0 bases, leaving 5 bases not matched to a gene. This chain's CDR3 is CASSVGGGQMNTEAFF. The CDR3 region has the DNA TGTGCCAGCAGCGTAGGAGGGGGACAGATGAACACTGAAGCTTTCTTT.

This clonotype showed up just a few times. The chain is built from TRBV20-1 and TRBJ2-1; 7 nucleotides align to TRBD2. This CDR3 has 16 residues. Germline values: CDR1 DFQATT, CDR2 SNEGSKA (reference sequence). Losses at the gene ends were 0 bases for V and 0 bases for J; bases not matched to a gene: 5. The CDR3 here is CSARDGRGSSYNEQFF. In DNA, the CDR3 is TGCAGTGCTAGAGATGGCCGCGGGAGCTCCTACAATGAGCAGTTCTTC.

This clonotype was seen only a few times. The chain combines TRBV2 with TRBJ1-1, with 11 bases identical to TRBD1. This CDR3 spans 14 amino acids. J was trimmed by 10 bases and V by 3 bases; bases with no gene match: 7. Germline V gene sequence: CDR1 SNHLY, CDR2 FYNNEI. The CDR3 here is CASSDDWGQGGAFF. The CDR3 bases are TGTGCCAGCAGTGACGACTGGGGACAGGGGGGAGCTTTCTTT. Combining the CDR3 with reference TRBV2 and TRBJ1-1 gives the whole variable domain EPEVTQTPSHQVTQMGQEVILRCVPISNHLYFYWYRQILGQKVEFLVSFYNNEISEKSEIFDDQFSVERPDGSNFTLKIRSTKLEDSAMYFCASSDDWGQGGAFFGQGTRLTVV.

This chain joins TRBV7-9 and TRBJ1-1, with D possibly TRBD1 on 5 matching bases. Looked up from germline, CDR1 is SEHNR and CDR2 is FQNEAQ (reference sequence). The CDR3 loop spans 13 amino acids. Trimming removed 2 bases from V and 5 bases from J, with 9 bases in between. CDR3 DNA: TGTGCCAGCAGCTTATATGGGGGAACTGAAGCTTTCTTT. This gives the protein CASSLYGGTEAFF. Complete variable domain (other parts from reference TRBV7-9 and TRBJ1-1): DTGVSQNPRHKITKRGQNVTFRCDPISEHNRLYWYRQTLGQGPEFLTYFQNEAQLEKSRLLSDRFSAERPKGSFSTLEIQRTEQGDSAMYLCASSLYGGTEAFFGQGTRLTVV.

This clonotype was observed a handful of times. The chain couples TRBV12-3 or TRBV12-4 to TRBJ2-7, with a weak D call TRBD1 (5 bases). The CDR3 length is 15 residues. V dropped 3 bases and J dropped 0 bases, with 12 bases sitting between them. The CDR3 is CASSFAVGASYEQYF. For the CDR3, the DNA is TGTGCCAGCAGTTTTGCCGTAGGGGCCTCCTACGAGCAGTACTTC.

In this sample, this clonotype turned up a few times. This sequence joins TRBV4-1 and TRBJ2-2; 8 bases fit TRBD2. This CDR3 has 16 residues. V lost 2 bases to trimming and J lost 1 base; unmatched junction nucleotides: 3. Germline V gives CDR1 MGHRA, CDR2 YSYEKL. The CDR3 region is CASSQPSGLNTGELFF. The CDR3, as DNA: TGCGCCAGCAGCCAACCTAGCGGGCTGAACACCGGGGAGCTGTTTTTT.

The V call is TRBV27, the J call TRBJ1-1; D remains unclear. Trimming took off 6 bases at V and 3 bases at J, with 11 bases between the two ends. The length of the CDR3 is 13 residues. Germline V gene sequence: CDR1 MNHEY, CDR2 SMNVEV (reference sequence). The CDR3: CASRVRRDTEAFF. CDR3 nucleotide sequence: TGTGCCAGCAGAGTAAGAAGGGACACTGAAGCTTTCTTT.

This clonotype appeared many times. The chain recombines TRBV15 with TRBJ2-2, with TRBD1 matching over 7 bases. With V trimmed by 1 base and J by 4 bases, 9 bases remained unmatched. The CDR3 contains 17 residues. The germline V gene encodes CDR1 LNHNV and CDR2 YYDKDF (reference sequence). The CDR3 nucleotides read TGTGCCACCAGCAGAGGACCTGGACAGGTGTTCACCGGGGAGCTGTTTTTT. This sequence encodes CATSRGPGQVFTGELFF. Filled out from reference TRBV15 and TRBJ2-2, the complete variable domain reads DAMVIQNPRYQVTQFGKPVTLSCSQTLNHNVMYWYQQKSSQAPKLLFHYYDKDFNNEADTPDNFQSRRPNTSFCFLDIRSPGLGDTAMYLCATSRGPGQVFTGELFFGEGSRLTVL.

The chain joins TRBV6-5 to TRBJ2-1, with 8 bases fitting TRBD1. The length of the CDR3 is 10 residues. After removal of 8 bases from V and 13 bases from J, the junction contained 4 bases not matched to a gene. Germline CDR1 is MNHEY and CDR2 is SVGAGI. The CDR3 nucleotides read TGTGCCAGCCGGACAGGGCTTCAGTTCTTC. This sequence encodes CASRTGLQFF.